Shown below are 26 T cell receptor beta chains from a single sample sequenced in a study of blood T cells in healthy people across ages (dated by TCRdb to the mid-2010s). The method behind the library was 5' RACE. Sequencing was carried out with an Illumina HiSeq 2500. A second PCR of roughly 7 to 11 cycles was performed with a sample-barcoded 5' primer and a J-beta primer mix. The raw public reads went through TCRdb reprocessing: fastp at Q25, MiXCR clone calling, in-frame beta chains kept. Entries are consolidated by CDR3 protein sequence, retaining the most common genes and DNA. A total of approximately 580,000 distinct CDR3 sequences appear in this sample, nearly 25% of them only once. Clones ranked in the top ten supply 8.7% of the sample. The data were also submitted as part of a second study, on T cells of mothers and their children.

Sequences were obtained from blood. The receptors derive from a boy between 5 and 17 years old in good health.

The rearrangement joins TRBV28 to TRBJ2-5; 8 nucleotides agree with TRBD1. The J call could be wrong; TRBJ2-7 is a better fit for the DNA end. Germline V gives CDR1 MDHEN, CDR2 SYDVKM. The CDR3 length is 14 residues. The CDR3 is CASSPKDRVGEQYF. CDR3 sequence (DNA): TGTGCCAGCAGTCCCAAGGACAGGGTAGGCGAGCAGTACTTC.

The sample holds a few counts of this clonotype. The rearrangement joins TRBV7-8 to TRBJ2-7; TRBD1 matches 9 bases. The V and J ends lost 1 base and 4 bases, in that order; junction bases with no gene match: 5. The CDR3 runs 15 residues. CDR1 and CDR2 from the germline V gene are SGHVS and FQNEAQ. CDR3: CASSLDRQGVYEQYF. The CDR3 bases are TGTGCCAGCAGCTTAGACCGACAGGGGGTATACGAGCAGTACTTC.

This clonotype was seen only a few times. The chain employs TRBV27 and TRBJ2-5; a weak D match, TRBD2 (5 bases). The J call may be faulty, since TRBJ2-1 better matches the DNA end. Germline CDR1 MNHEY, CDR2 SMNVEV (reference sequence). This CDR3 has 11 amino acids. CDR3 residues: CASSLAGTQFF. In nucleotides, the CDR3 is TGTGCCAGCAGTTTAGCGGGTACTCAGTTCTTC.

The chain has TRBV18 and TRBJ2-3; unclear D gene. CDR1 KGHSH and CDR2 LQKENI come from the germline V gene. The length of the CDR3 is 16 residues. The V end was cut by 1 base, the J end by 0 bases, with 11 bases between. The CDR3 reads CASSPLVQRSTDTQYF. Written as DNA, the CDR3 is TGTGCCAGCTCACCACTTGTCCAGCGTAGCACAGATACGCAGTATTTT. Full variable domain (missing parts from reference TRBV18 and TRBJ2-3): NAGVMQNPRHLVRRRGQEARLRCSPMKGHSHVYWYRQLPEEGLKFMVYLQKENIIDESGMPKERFSAEFPKEGPSILRIQQVVRGDSAAYFCASSPLVQRSTDTQYFGPGTRLTVL.

This clonotype was found a few times. The chain carries TRBV7-2 and TRBJ2-1, with a possible D match to TRBD1 (6 bases). The length of the CDR3 is 12 residues. Looked up from germline, CDR1 is SGHTA and CDR2 is FQGNSA. V lost 5 bases to trimming and J lost 10 bases, with 12 bases between them. CDR3 in DNA: TGTGCCAGCAGCACAGGGCGGTGGGAGCAGTTCTTC. Its translation is CASSTGRWEQFF.

This clonotype was detected a few times. At one end, the junction sequence differs from germline, possibly due to a read error. The rearrangement joins TRBV12-3 or TRBV12-4 to TRBJ1-1; D is unresolved. This CDR3 has 18 amino acids. The CDR3 protein is CVSSSIPEGYPSNTEAFF. For the CDR3, the DNA is TGTGTCAGCAGTTCTATCCCCGAGGGCTACCCATCTAACACTGAAGCTTTCTTT.

The chain joins TRBV4-3 to TRBJ1-4, with 7 bases lining up with TRBD1. Trimming removed 1 base from V and 8 bases from J; junction bases left unmatched: 7. The CDR3 length is 15 residues. Germline values: CDR1 LGHNA, CDR2 YSLEER. CDR3: CASSQGAGGGEKLFF. As DNA, the CDR3 is TGCGCCAGCAGCCAAGGCGCAGGGGGAGGGGAAAAACTGTTTTTT.

This clonotype was picked up a small number of times. V and J are TRBV18 and TRBJ2-1; D might be TRBD2 (5 bases). Trimming cost V 3 bases and J 0 bases, with 12 bases left between them. The CDR3 covers 16 residues. Germline V lookup: CDR1 KGHSH, CDR2 LQKENI. The DNA for the CDR3 is TGTGCCAGCTCACCGAGGGTCCAAGGCTCCTACAATGAGCAGTTCTTC. Amino acid sequence: CASSPRVQGSYNEQFF.

This clonotype was seen only a few times. V usage is TRBV2 and J usage is TRBJ1-1; D remains unclear. The CDR3 totals 13 residues. The germline V gene has CDR1 SNHLY and CDR2 FYNNEI. With 6 bases removed from V and 0 bases from J, the gap between germline ends came to 8 bases. CDR3 sequence reads: CASSEEMNTEAFF. DNA for the CDR3: TGTGCCAGCAGCGAGGAAATGAACACTGAAGCTTTCTTT. The full variable domain, rest sourced from reference TRBV2 and TRBJ1-1, is EPEVTQTPSHQVTQMGQEVILRCVPISNHLYFYWYRQILGQKVEFLVSFYNNEISEKSEIFDDQFSVERPDGSNFTLKIRSTKLEDSAMYFCASSEEMNTEAFFGQGTRLTVV.

The chain combines TRBV20-1 with TRBJ2-7, with 7 bases identical to TRBD2. V shed 6 bases, J shed 0 bases, and the junction held 8 bases outside the gene matches. The CDR3 consists of 14 residues. The germline V gene encodes CDR1 DFQATT and CDR2 SNEGSKA (reference sequence). CDR3: CSALLATSSYEQYF. The CDR3 DNA reads TGCAGTGCCTTACTAGCGACGAGCTCCTACGAGCAGTACTTC.

CDR3 nucleotide sequence: TGCAGTAAGATAGCGGGAGGGGACAATGAGCAGTTCTTC. Its protein product is CSKIAGGDNEQFF. The chain recombines TRBV20-1 with TRBJ2-1, with 11 bases identical to TRBD2. Per the germline V gene, CDR1 is DFQATT and CDR2 is SNEGSKA (reference sequence). The junction had 5 bases not matched to a gene; V was cut back by 8 bases and J by 5 bases. The CDR3 runs 13 residues.

The genes are TRBV29-1 and TRBJ2-7; possible D gene TRBD1, 5 bases. In germline, CDR1 is SQVTM, CDR2 ANQGSEA. The CDR3 sequence is 13 residues long. Trimming took 5 bases from V and 2 from J, leaving 13 bases between them. The CDR3 sequence is CSVKNRLTYEQYF. CDR3 bases: TGCAGCGTTAAGAACAGGCTAACCTACGAGCAGTACTTC.

The sample holds a few counts of this clonotype. The chain recombines TRBV29-1 with TRBJ1-2; D remains unclear. The CDR3 runs to 17 residues. Germline CDR1 and CDR2: SQVTM and ANQGSEA. The ends were cut back, 3 bases at V and 4 bases at J, with 24 bases in the middle. The CDR3 region has the DNA TGCAGCGTTGATCGCGTAAGCCCCTCTGGGGTACTCTATGGCTACACCTTC. Protein product: CSVDRVSPSGVLYGYTF.

V is TRBV20-1 and J is TRBJ1-1; D is perhaps TRBD1 (5 bases). This CDR3 is built from 13 residues. The germline V gene has CDR1 DFQATT and CDR2 SNEGSKA (reference sequence). V lost 4 bases and J 2 bases, leaving 11 bases between the germline ends. The CDR3 spells CSAMGRINTEAFF. The DNA for the CDR3 is TGCAGTGCTATGGGACGGATAAACACTGAAGCTTTCTTT.

The J gene is TRBJ1-1, the V gene TRBV2; 8 nucleotides line up with TRBD1. V lost 5 bases, J lost 1 base, and 6 bases stayed unmatched. The CDR3 runs to 15 residues. CDR1 is SNHLY and CDR2 is FYNNEI in the germline V gene. Here the CDR3 reads CASSRQGNSNTEAFF. The CDR3 bases are TGTGCCAGCAGTAGACAGGGGAACTCGAACACTGAAGCTTTCTTT. Based on the CDR3 plus reference TRBV2 and TRBJ1-1, the full variable domain is EPEVTQTPSHQVTQMGQEVILRCVPISNHLYFYWYRQILGQKVEFLVSFYNNEISEKSEIFDDQFSVERPDGSNFTLKIRSTKLEDSAMYFCASSRQGNSNTEAFFGQGTRLTVV.

Concerning this clonotype: One end of the junction does not line up with germline, which may come from a read error. The V gene is TRBV7-2, the J gene TRBJ1-2, with TRBD1 matching over 7 bases. This CDR3 is built from 14 residues. Germline V gene sequence: CDR1 SGHTA, CDR2 FQGNSA. CDR3 in amino acids: CASSSFRDRDGNTF. CDR3 DNA sequence: TGTGCCAGCAGCTCTTTCCGGGACAGAGATGGCAACACCTTC.

This clonotype was seen only a few times. The chain is built from TRBV28 and TRBJ2-7; D is possibly TRBD1 (6 bases). This CDR3 is built from 14 residues. V lost 6 bases and J lost 4, with 16 bases in between. Germline CDR1 MDHEN, CDR2 SYDVKM. Here the CDR3 DNA reads TGTGCCAGCAGCCTCGTGACAGGAGTTTACGAGCAGTACTTC. Its protein product is CASSLVTGVYEQYF.

Only a few counts were recorded for this clonotype. The rearrangement uses TRBV5-1 and TRBJ2-5; D gene ambiguous. The J call may be in error: the DNA end matches TRBJ2-7 better. The CDR3 totals 12 residues. Germline CDR1 SGHRS, CDR2 YFSETQ. The CDR3 nucleotides read TGCGCCAGCAGGGGTGACGGCTACGAGCAGTACTTC. It encodes CASRGDGYEQYF.

A word on this clonotype: Just one base apart from a much larger clone, this may be a read error. This chain links TRBV28 with TRBJ2-1; no definite D call. The J call may be in error: the DNA end matches TRBJ2-5 better. The CDR3 sequence is 13 residues long. Looked up from germline, CDR1 is MDHEN and CDR2 is SYDVKM. CDR3 sequence (DNA): TGTGCCAGCAGTGCCAACCCCAGGGAGACCCAGTACTTC. It codes for CASSANPRETQYF.

V usage is TRBV5-8 and J usage is TRBJ2-6, with D uncertain. Deletions cut 2 bases from V and 0 bases from J, with 9 bases between. Germline V gene data show CDR1 as SGHTS and CDR2 as YDEGEE. The CDR3 consists of 16 residues. This CDR3 is CASSFSVSSGANVLTF. The CDR3 coding sequence is TGTGCCAGCAGCTTCAGTGTGAGCTCTGGGGCCAACGTCCTGACTTTC.

This clonotype has only a few counts. This rearrangement joins TRBV29-1 to TRBJ1-2; D is possibly TRBD1 (6 bases). The V and J ends lost 2 bases and 3 bases respectively, with 13 bases between them. The CDR3 loop spans 14 amino acids. Germline values: CDR1 SQVTM, CDR2 ANQGSEA. CDR3 residues: CSVESGGGYYGYTF. The CDR3 bases are TGCAGCGTTGAAAGTGGGGGCGGATACTATGGCTACACCTTC.

The chain recombines TRBV4-1 with TRBJ2-2, with no clear D. Trimming pared 0 bases from V and 4 bases from J, leaving 6 bases between. CDR3 length: 14 residues. Germline-derived CDR1 and CDR2 are MGHRA and YSYEKL. The CDR3: CASSQEPRTGELFF. The CDR3 DNA is TGCGCCAGCAGCCAAGAACCCCGCACCGGGGAGCTGTTTTTT.

In this sample, this clonotype turned up a few times. A read error may produce the germline difference seen at one junction end. This sequence joins TRBV5-1 and TRBJ2-7, with a possible D match to TRBD1 (5 bases). The CDR3 has 16 amino acids. Germline assignment: CDR1 SGHRS and CDR2 YFSETQ. CDR3 sequence (DNA): TGCGCCTGCAGCTTACCTGATAACTCCAGGGTCTACGAGCAGTACTTC. Protein sequence: CACSLPDNSRVYEQYF.

This clonotype was seen only a few times. The genes are TRBV5-5 and TRBJ2-7; 11 bases agree with TRBD1. The germline CDR1 and CDR2 sequences are SGHKS and YYEKEE (reference sequence). Losses at the gene ends were 2 bases for V and 4 bases for J; bases not matched to a gene: 5. There are 15 residues in the CDR3. CDR3 in amino acids: CASSFAGQGVYEQYF. CDR3 DNA sequence: TGTGCCAGCAGCTTTGCGGGACAGGGGGTTTACGAGCAGTACTTC.

This clonotype was counted between two and nine times. The chain couples TRBV28 to TRBJ2-5, with D perhaps TRBD1 or TRBD2 (6 bases each). TRBJ2-7 explains the end of the DNA better; the J call may be wrong. The CDR3 contains 14 residues. Germline V lookup: CDR1 MDHEN, CDR2 SYDVKM. The CDR3 reads CATRGAGEVYEQYF. In nucleotides, the CDR3 is TGTGCCACAAGAGGGGCAGGGGAGGTCTACGAGCAGTACTTC.

The rearrangement joins TRBV7-9 to TRBJ1-2; D gene uncertain. Germline V gene lookup returns CDR1 SEHNR and CDR2 FQNEAQ (reference sequence). V was trimmed by 5 bases and J by 4 bases, leaving 11 bases between them. The CDR3 loop spans 13 amino acids. The CDR3 DNA reads TGTGCCAGCAGCCCCGGAGACCTCTATGGCTACACCTTC. As protein: CASSPGDLYGYTF.